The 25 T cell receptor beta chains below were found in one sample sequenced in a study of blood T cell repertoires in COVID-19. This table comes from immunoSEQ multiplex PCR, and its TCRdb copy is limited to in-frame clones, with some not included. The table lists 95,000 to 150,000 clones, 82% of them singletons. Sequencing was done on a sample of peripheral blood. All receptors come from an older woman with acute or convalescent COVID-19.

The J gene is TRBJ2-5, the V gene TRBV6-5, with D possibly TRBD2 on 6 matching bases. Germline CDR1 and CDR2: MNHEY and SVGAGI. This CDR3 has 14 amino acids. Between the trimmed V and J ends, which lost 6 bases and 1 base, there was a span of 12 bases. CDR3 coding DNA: TGTGCCAGCAGGACTCCGGGACTCCAAGAGACCCAGTACTTC. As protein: CASRTPGLQETQYF.

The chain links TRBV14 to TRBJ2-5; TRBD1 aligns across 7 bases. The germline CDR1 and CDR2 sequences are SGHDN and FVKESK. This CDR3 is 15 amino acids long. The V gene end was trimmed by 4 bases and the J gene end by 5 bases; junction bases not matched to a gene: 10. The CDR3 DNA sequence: TGTGCCAGCAGCCCGGGACAGTGGGGTAGGGAGACCCAGTACTTC. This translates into CASSPGQWGRETQYF.

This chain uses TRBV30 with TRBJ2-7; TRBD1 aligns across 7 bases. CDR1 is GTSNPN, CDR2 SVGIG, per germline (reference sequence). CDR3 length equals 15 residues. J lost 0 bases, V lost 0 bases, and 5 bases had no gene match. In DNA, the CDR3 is TGTGCCTGGAGTGTACAGGGGTTCGGCTCCTACGAGCAGTACTTC. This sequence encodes CAWSVQGFGSYEQYF.

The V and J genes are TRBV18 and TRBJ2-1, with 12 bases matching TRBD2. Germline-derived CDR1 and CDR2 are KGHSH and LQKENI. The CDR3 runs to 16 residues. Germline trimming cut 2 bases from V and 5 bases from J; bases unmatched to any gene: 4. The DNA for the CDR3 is TGTGCCAGCTCACCAGCGACTAGCGGGGGAAACAATGAGCAGTTCTTC. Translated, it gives CASSPATSGGNNEQFF.

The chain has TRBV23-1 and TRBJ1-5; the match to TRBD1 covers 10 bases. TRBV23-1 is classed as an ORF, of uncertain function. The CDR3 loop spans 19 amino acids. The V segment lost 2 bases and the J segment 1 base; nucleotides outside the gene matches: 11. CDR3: CASSQRGDRGRESNQPQHF. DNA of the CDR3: TGCGCCAGCAGTCAACGGGGAGACAGGGGGCGAGAGAGCAATCAGCCCCAGCATTTT.

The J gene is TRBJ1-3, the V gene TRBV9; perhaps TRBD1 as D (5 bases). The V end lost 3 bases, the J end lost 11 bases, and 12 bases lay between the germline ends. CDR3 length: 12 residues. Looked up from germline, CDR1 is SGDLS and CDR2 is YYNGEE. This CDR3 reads CASSARQSAIYF. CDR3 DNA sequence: TGTGCCAGCAGCGCCAGACAGTCAGCCATATATTTT.

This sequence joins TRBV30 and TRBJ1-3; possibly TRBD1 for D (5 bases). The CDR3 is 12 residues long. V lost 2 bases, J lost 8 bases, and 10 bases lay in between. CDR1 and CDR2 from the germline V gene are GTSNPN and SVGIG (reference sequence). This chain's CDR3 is CAWSPGLDTIYF. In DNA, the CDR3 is TGTGCCTGGAGTCCAGGGTTAGACACCATATATTTT.

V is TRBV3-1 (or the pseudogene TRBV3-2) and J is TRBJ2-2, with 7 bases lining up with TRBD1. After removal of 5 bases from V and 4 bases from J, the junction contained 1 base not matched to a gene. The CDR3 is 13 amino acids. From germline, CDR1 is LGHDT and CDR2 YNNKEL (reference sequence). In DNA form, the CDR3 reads TGTGCCAGCAGCGGGGACAGCACCGGGGAGCTGTTTTTT. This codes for CASSGDSTGELFF.

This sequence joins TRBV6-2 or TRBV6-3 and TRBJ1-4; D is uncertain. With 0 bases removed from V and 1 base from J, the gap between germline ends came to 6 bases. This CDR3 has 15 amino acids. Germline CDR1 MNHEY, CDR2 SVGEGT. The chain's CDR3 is CASSYSQRTNEKLFF. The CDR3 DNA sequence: TGTGCCAGCAGTTACTCACAGAGAACTAATGAAAAACTGTTTTTT.

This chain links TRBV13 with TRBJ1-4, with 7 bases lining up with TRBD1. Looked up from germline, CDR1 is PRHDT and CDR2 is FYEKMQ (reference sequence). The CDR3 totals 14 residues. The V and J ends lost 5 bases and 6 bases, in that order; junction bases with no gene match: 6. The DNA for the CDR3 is TGTGCCAGCAGCCCCCGACAGGGAGATGAAAAACTGTTTTTT. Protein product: CASSPRQGDEKLFF.

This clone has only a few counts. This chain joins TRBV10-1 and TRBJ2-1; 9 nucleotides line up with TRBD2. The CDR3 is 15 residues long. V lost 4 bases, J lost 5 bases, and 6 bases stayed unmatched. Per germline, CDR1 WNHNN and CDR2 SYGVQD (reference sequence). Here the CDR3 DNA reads TGCGCCAGCAGTGTGCACCTAGCGGGAAACAATGAGCAGTTCTTC. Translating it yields CASSVHLAGNNEQFF.

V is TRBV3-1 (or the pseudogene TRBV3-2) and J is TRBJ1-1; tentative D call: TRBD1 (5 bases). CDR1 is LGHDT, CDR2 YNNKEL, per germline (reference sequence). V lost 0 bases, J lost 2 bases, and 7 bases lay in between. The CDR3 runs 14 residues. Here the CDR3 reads CASSQDQGNTEAFF. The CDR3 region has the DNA TGTGCCAGCAGCCAAGATCAGGGAAACACTGAAGCTTTCTTT.

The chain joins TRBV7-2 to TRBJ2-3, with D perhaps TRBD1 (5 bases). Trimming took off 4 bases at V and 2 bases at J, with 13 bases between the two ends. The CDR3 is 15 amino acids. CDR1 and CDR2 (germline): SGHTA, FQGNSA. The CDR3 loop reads CASSSRAGFTDTQYF. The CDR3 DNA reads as TGTGCCAGCAGCTCTCGCGCAGGGTTCACAGATACGCAGTATTTT.

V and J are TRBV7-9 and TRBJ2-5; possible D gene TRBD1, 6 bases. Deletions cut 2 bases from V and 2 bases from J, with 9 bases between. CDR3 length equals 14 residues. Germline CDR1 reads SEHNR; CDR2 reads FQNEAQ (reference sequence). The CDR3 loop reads CASSLIGGQETQYF. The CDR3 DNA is TGTGCCAGCAGCTTAATAGGGGGACAAGAGACCCAGTACTTC.

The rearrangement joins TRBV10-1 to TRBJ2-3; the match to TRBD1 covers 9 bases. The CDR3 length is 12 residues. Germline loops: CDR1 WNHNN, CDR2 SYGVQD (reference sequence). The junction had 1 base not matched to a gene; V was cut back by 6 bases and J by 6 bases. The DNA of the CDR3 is TGCGCCAGCAGCGGGACAGGGGATACGCAGTATTTT. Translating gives CASSGTGDTQYF.

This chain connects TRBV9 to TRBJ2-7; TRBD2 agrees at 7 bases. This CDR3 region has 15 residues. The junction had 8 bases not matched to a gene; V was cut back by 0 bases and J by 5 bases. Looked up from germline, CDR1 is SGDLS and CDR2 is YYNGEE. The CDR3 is CASSVEGTKFHEQYF. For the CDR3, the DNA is TGTGCCAGCAGCGTAGAGGGGACTAAGTTTCACGAGCAGTACTTC.

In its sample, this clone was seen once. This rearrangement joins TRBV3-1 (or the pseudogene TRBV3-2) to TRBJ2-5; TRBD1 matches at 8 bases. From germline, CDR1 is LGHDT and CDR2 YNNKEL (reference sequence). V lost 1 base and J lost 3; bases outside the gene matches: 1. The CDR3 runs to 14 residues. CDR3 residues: CASSQGDRKETQYF. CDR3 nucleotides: TGTGCCAGCAGCCAAGGGGACAGGAAAGAGACCCAGTACTTC.

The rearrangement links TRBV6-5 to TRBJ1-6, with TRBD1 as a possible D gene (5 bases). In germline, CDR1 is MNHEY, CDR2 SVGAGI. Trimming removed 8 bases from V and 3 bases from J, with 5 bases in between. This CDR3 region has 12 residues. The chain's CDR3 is CASQGYNSPLHF. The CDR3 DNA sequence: TGTGCCAGCCAGGGCTATAATTCACCCCTCCACTTT.

Here the CDR3 DNA reads TGCGCCAGCAGTTCGGACACCCAAGAGACCCAGTACTTC. Protein sequence: CASSSDTQETQYF. V and J are TRBV4-3 and TRBJ2-5; D might be TRBD1 (5 bases). The germline CDR1 and CDR2 sequences are LGHNA and YSLEER. The CDR3 has 13 residues. V lost 6 bases to trimming and J lost 1 base, with 9 bases between them.

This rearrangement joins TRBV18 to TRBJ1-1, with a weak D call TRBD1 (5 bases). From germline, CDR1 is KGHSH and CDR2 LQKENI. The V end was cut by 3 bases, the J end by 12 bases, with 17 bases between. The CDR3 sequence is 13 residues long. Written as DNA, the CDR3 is TGTGCCAGCTCACCCACGCGGGGGGTGGGAACTTTCTTT. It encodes CASSPTRGVGTFF.

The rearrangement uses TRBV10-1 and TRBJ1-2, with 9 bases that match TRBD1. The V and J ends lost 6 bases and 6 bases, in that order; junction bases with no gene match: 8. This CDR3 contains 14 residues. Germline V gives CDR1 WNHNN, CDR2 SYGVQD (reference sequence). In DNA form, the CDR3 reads TGCGCCAGCAGAACGTCACAGGGGGCAGATGGCTACACCTTC. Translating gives CASRTSQGADGYTF.

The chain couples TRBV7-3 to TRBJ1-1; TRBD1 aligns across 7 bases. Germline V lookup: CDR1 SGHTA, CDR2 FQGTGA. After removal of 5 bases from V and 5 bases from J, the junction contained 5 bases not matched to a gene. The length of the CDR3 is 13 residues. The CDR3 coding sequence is TGTGCCAGCAGCAAAGACAGGGAGACTGAAGCTTTCTTT. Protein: CASSKDRETEAFF. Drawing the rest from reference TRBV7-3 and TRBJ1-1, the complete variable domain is GAGVSQTPSNKVTEKGKYVELRCDPISGHTALYWYRQSLGQGPEFLIYFQGTGAADDSGLPNDRFFAVRPEGSVSTLKIQRTERGDSAVYLCASSKDRETEAFFGQGTRLTVV.

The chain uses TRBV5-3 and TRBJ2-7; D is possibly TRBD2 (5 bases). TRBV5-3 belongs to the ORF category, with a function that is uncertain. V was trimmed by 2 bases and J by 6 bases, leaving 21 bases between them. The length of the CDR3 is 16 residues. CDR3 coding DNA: TGTGCCAGAAGCTTCAGCATGAGGGTTTTCGGCTGCGAGCAGTACGTC. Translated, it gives CARSFSMRVFGCEQYV.

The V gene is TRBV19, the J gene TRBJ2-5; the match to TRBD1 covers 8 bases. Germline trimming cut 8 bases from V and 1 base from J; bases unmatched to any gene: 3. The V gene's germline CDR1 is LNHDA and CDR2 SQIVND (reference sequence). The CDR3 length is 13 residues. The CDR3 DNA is TGTGCCAGTTCCGGGACAGGCCAAGAGACCCAGTACTTC. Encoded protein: CASSGTGQETQYF.

For the CDR3, the DNA is TGTGCCAGCAGCTTAGAGGTACAGGGGTACAATGAGCAGTTCTTC. It codes for CASSLEVQGYNEQFF. The chain is built from TRBV11-3 and TRBJ2-1; 7 nucleotides line up with TRBD1. V lost 0 bases and J lost 4; bases outside the gene matches: 3. The CDR3 is made up of 15 amino acids. Germline CDR1 reads SGHNT; CDR2 reads YENEEA.